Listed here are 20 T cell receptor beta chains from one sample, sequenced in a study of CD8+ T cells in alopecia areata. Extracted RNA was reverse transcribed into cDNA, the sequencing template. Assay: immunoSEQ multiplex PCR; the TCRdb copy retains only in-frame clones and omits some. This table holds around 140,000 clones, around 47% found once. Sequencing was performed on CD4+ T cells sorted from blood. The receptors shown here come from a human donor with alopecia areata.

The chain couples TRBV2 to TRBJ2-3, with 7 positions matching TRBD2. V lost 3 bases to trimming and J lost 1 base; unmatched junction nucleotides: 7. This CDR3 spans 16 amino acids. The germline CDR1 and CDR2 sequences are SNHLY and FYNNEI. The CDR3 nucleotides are TGTGCCAGCAGTGAGGGGAGGGCCGTGCGCACAGATACGCAGTATTTT. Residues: CASSEGRAVRTDTQYF.

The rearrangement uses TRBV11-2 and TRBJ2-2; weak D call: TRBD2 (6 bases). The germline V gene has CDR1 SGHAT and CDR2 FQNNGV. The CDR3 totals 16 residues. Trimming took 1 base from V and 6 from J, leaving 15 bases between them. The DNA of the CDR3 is TGTGCCAGCAGCTTAGCTACGGGGGTGAGCGCCGGGGAGCTGTTTTTT. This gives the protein CASSLATGVSAGELFF.

CDR3 residues: CASSLEGHEQFF. As DNA, the CDR3 is TGCGCCAGCAGCTTGGAGGGCCATGAGCAGTTCTTC. V and J are TRBV5-1 and TRBJ2-1; D unclear. CDR3 length: 12 residues. CDR1 and CDR2 from the germline V gene are SGHRS and YFSETQ. Between the trimmed V and J ends, which lost 0 bases and 8 bases, there was a span of 6 bases.

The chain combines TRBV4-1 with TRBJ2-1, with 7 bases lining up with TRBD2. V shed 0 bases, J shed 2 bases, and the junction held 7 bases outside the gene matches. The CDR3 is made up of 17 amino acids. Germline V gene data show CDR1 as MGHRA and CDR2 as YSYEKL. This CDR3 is CASSQESLATAYNEQFF. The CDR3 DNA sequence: TGCGCCAGCAGCCAAGAATCACTAGCGACAGCCTACAATGAGCAGTTCTTC.

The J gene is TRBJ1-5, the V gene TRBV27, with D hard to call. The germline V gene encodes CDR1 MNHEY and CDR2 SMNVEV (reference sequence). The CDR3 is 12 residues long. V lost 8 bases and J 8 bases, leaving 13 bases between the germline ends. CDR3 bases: TGTGCCAGCTCACGGAGTGGCGAGCCCCAGCATTTT. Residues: CASSRSGEPQHF.

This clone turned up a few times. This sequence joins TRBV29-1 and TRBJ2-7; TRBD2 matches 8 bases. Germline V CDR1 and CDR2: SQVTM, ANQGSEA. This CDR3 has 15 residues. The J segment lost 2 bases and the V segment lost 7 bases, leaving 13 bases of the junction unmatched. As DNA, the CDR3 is TGCAGCGCCCTCGGCCTGGGACTAGAGACCTACGAGCAGTACTTC. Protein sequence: CSALGLGLETYEQYF.

In DNA form, the CDR3 reads TGTGCCAGCAGTGGGGACAGGGACTCCTACGAGCAGTACTTC. This gives the protein CASSGDRDSYEQYF. The chain employs TRBV28 and TRBJ2-7, with 9 bases lining up with TRBD1. The CDR3 runs 14 residues. Germline V gives CDR1 MDHEN, CDR2 SYDVKM. The junction had 2 bases not matched to a gene; V was cut back by 5 bases and J by 0 bases.

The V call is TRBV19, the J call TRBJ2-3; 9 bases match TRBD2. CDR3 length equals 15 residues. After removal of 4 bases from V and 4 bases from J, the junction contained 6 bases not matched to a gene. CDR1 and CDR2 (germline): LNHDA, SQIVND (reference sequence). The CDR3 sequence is CASSTGAGGPDTQYF. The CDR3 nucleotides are TGTGCCAGTAGTACGGGAGCGGGAGGTCCAGATACGCAGTATTTT.

The CDR3 protein is CSVPGSGTRVREQYF. DNA for the CDR3: TGCAGCGTCCCGGGCTCCGGGACTCGAGTTCGGGAGCAGTACTTC. This sequence joins TRBV29-1 and TRBJ2-7, with D possibly matching TRBD2 (6 bases). CDR3 length equals 15 residues. V lost 6 bases and J lost 7, with 25 bases in between. Germline V gene sequence: CDR1 SQVTM, CDR2 ANQGSEA.

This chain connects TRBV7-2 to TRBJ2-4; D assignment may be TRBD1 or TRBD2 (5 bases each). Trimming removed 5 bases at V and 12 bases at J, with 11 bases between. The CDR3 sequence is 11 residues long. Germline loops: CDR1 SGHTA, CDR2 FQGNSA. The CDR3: CASSHPGTQYF. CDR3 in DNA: TGTGCCAGCAGCCATCCCGGGACTCAGTACTTC.

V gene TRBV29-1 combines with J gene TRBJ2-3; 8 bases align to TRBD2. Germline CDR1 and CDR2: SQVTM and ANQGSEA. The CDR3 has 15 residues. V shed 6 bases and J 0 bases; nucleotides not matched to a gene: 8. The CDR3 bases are TGCAGCGTCAAATTAGCGGGACGGAGCACAGATACGCAGTATTTT. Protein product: CSVKLAGRSTDTQYF.

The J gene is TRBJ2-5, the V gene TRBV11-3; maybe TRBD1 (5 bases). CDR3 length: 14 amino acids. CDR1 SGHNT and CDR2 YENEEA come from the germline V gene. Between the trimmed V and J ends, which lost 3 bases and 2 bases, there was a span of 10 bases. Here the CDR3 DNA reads TGTGCCAGCAGCTTCCTTGCAGGGCAAGAGACCCAGTACTTC. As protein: CASSFLAGQETQYF.

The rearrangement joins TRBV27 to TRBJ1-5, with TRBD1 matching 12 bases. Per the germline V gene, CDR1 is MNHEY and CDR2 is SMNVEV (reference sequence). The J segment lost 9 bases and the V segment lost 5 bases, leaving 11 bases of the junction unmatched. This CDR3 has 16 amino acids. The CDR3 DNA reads TGTGCCAGCAGTCCTCCGGGACAGGGGGCCTGGGGGCCCCAGCATTTT. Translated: CASSPPGQGAWGPQHF.

The CDR3 region is CASSGAGTSFSEQYF. The DNA of the CDR3 is TGCGCCAGCAGCGGCGCCGGGACTAGCTTCTCCGAGCAGTACTTC. V gene TRBV5-1 combines with J gene TRBJ2-7, with 9 bases fitting TRBD2. V was clipped by 4 bases and J by 6 bases; unmatched bases: 11. The CDR3 extends over 15 amino acids. CDR1 and CDR2 (germline): SGHRS, YFSETQ.

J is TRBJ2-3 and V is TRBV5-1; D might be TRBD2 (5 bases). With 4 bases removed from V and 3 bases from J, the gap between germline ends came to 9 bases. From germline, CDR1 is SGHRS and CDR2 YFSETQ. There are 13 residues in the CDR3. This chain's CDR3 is CASSPLATDTQYF. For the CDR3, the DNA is TGCGCCAGCAGCCCGCTAGCTACAGATACGCAGTATTTT.

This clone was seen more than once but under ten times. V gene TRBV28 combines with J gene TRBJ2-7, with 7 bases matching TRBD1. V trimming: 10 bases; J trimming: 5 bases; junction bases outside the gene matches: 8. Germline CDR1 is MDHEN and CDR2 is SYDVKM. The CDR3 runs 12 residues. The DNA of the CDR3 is TGTGCCACCCGGGCACAGGGGCACGAGCAGTACTTC. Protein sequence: CATRAQGHEQYF.

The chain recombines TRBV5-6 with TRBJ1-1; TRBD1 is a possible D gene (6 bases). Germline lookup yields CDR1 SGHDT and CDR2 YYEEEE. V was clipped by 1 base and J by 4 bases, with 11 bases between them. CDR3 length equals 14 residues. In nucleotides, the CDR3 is TGTGCCAGCAGCTTGCGTGGGGGGCCCACTGAAGCTTTCTTT. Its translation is CASSLRGGPTEAFF.

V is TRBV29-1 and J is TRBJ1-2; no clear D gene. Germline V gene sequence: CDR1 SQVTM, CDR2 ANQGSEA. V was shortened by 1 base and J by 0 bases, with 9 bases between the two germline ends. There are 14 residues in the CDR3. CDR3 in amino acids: CSVEGTVANYGYTF. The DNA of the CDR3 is TGCAGCGTTGAAGGGACCGTAGCTAACTATGGCTACACCTTC.

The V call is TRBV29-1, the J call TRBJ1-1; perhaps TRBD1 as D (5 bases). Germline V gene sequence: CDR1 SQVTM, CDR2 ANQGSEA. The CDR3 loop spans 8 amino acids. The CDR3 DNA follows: TGCGGGGGGACTGAAGCTTTCTTT. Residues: CGGTEAFF. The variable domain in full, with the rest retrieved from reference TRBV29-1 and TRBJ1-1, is SAVISQKPSRDICQRGTSLTIQCQVDSQVTMMFWYRQQPGQSLTLIATANQGSEATYESGFVIDKFPISRPNLTFSTLTVSNMSPEDSSIYLCGGTEAFFGQGTRLTVV.

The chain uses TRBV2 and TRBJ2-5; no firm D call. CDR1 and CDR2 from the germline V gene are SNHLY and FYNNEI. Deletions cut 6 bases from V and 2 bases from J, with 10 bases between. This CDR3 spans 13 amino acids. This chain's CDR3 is CASRQTPQETQYF. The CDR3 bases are TGTGCCAGCAGGCAGACCCCTCAAGAGACCCAGTACTTC. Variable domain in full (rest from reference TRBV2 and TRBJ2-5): EPEVTQTPSHQVTQMGQEVILRCVPISNHLYFYWYRQILGQKVEFLVSFYNNEISEKSEIFDDQFSVERPDGSNFTLKIRSTKLEDSAMYFCASRQTPQETQYFGPGTRLLVL.